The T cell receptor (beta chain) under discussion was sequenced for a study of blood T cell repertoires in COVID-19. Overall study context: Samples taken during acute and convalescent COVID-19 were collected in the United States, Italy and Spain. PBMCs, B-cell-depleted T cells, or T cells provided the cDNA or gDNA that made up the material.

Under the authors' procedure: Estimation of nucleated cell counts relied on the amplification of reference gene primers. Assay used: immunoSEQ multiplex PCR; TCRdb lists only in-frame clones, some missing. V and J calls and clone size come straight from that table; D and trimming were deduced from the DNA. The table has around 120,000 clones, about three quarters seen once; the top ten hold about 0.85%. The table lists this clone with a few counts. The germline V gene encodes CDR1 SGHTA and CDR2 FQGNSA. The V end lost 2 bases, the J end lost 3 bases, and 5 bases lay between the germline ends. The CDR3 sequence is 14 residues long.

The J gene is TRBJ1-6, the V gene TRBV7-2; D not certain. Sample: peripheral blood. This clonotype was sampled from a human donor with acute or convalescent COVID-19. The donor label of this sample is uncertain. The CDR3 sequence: CASSLRHYNSPLHF. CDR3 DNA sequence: TGTGCCAGCAGCTTAAGACACTATAATTCACCCCTCCACTTT.